These 23 T cell receptor beta chains were all obtained from the same sample, sequenced in a study of control samples from healthy donors and cancer patients. Data came from immunoSEQ multiplex PCR; TCRdb stores just in-frame clones and leaves some out. The sample records approximately 230,000 clones, around 80% being singletons. The sample taken for sequencing was PBMCs. These receptors were collected from a woman aged 55 to 70 with lung cancer.

Points on this clone: Other nucleotide sequences from this sample produce the same CDR3. The chain couples TRBV5-1 to TRBJ1-1; tentatively, D is TRBD1 (5 bases). The length of the CDR3 is 14 residues. Germline CDR1 and CDR2: SGHRS and YFSETQ. Trimming shortened V by 0 bases and J by 4 bases, and 10 bases separated the two germline ends. As DNA, the CDR3 is TGCGCCAGCAGCTTGGCCTTGGGGGGCACTGAAGCTTTCTTT. It specifies CASSLALGGTEAFF.

The V and J genes are TRBV10-1 and TRBJ2-2; 8 nucleotides match TRBD1. The germline V gene encodes CDR1 WNHNN and CDR2 SYGVQD (reference sequence). The CDR3 is 14 amino acids. J was trimmed by 3 bases and V by 6 bases; bases with no gene match: 3. CDR3 bases: TGCGCCAGCAGGCAGGGGGCTGACACCGGGGAGCTGTTTTTT. Translated: CASRQGADTGELFF.

V and J are TRBV24-1 and TRBJ2-1; TRBD1 is a possible D gene (5 bases). V was clipped by 6 bases and J by 6 bases, with 8 bases between them. Germline V gives CDR1 KGHDR, CDR2 SFDVKD. This CDR3 is built from 12 residues. CDR3 sequence reads: CATSKGPNEQFF. The CDR3, as DNA: TGTGCCACCAGTAAGGGGCCCAATGAGCAGTTCTTC.

The V and J genes are TRBV3-1 (or the pseudogene TRBV3-2) and TRBJ2-7; no reliable D call. The CDR3 has 12 amino acids. Trimming took off 2 bases at V and 4 bases at J, with 6 bases between the two ends. The germline gives CDR1 LGHDT, CDR2 YNNKEL (reference sequence). CDR3 protein: CASSQWGYEQYF. The CDR3 DNA follows: TGTGCCAGCAGCCAATGGGGTTACGAGCAGTACTTC.

V is TRBV5-1 and J is TRBJ2-2; D is unresolved. Looked up from germline, CDR1 is SGHRS and CDR2 is YFSETQ. CDR3 size: 15 residues. The germline V and J ends were trimmed by 4 bases and 2 bases, with 12 bases remaining between them. The CDR3 is CASSTPEKNTGELFF. In DNA, the CDR3 is TGCGCCAGCAGCACGCCGGAAAAAAACACCGGGGAGCTGTTTTTT.

The chain recombines TRBV7-9 with TRBJ1-3; no firm D call. The CDR3 spans 14 residues. CDR1 is SEHNR, CDR2 FQNEAQ, per germline (reference sequence). V was trimmed by 7 bases and J by 8 bases, leaving 18 bases between them. CDR3 residues: CASNMGGRFDTIYF. The DNA of the CDR3 is TGTGCCAGCAACATGGGAGGGCGCTTCGACACCATATATTTT.

The chain employs TRBV9 and TRBJ1-6, with D unresolved. CDR3 length: 15 residues. Germline V gene sequence: CDR1 SGDLS, CDR2 YYNGEE. The germline V and J ends were trimmed by 0 bases and 6 bases, with 10 bases remaining between them. The chain's CDR3 is CASSVEAPPNSPLHF. The CDR3 bases are TGTGCCAGCAGCGTAGAAGCCCCTCCTAATTCACCCCTCCACTTT.

J is TRBJ2-3 and V is TRBV5-1, with TRBD1 matching 9 bases. The germline V gene has CDR1 SGHRS and CDR2 YFSETQ. This CDR3 spans 14 amino acids. V shed 5 bases, J shed 4 bases, and the junction held 5 bases outside the gene matches. As DNA, the CDR3 is TGCGCCAGCAGGGGACAGGGTGCGGCAGATACGCAGTATTTT. It is translated as CASRGQGAADTQYF.

The chain employs TRBV28 and TRBJ2-2, with a tentative D call TRBD1 (5 bases). The CDR3 is made up of 12 amino acids. V was pared by 5 bases and J by 5 bases, with 6 bases between. In germline, CDR1 is MDHEN, CDR2 SYDVKM. CDR3 sequence reads: CASSQGTGELFF. In DNA form, the CDR3 reads TGTGCCAGCAGTCAGGGAACCGGGGAGCTGTTTTTT.

The genes are TRBV5-6 and TRBJ1-1, with 7 bases lining up with TRBD1. The CDR3 is 15 residues long. CDR1 and CDR2 (germline): SGHDT, YYEEEE. V gave up 2 bases and J gave up 0 bases; unmatched junction bases: 4. This CDR3 is CASSFGTAMNTEAFF. CDR3 coding DNA: TGTGCCAGCAGCTTCGGGACAGCCATGAACACTGAAGCTTTCTTT.

This chain joins TRBV6-5 and TRBJ2-7; unclear D gene. CDR3 length equals 13 residues. V was shortened by 6 bases and J by 0 bases, with 9 bases between the two germline ends. CDR1 is MNHEY, CDR2 SVGAGI, per germline. For the CDR3, the DNA is TGTGCCAGCAGCCGACATTCCTCCTACGAGCAGTACTTC. This gives the protein CASSRHSSYEQYF.

The V and J genes are TRBV9 and TRBJ2-5; D tentatively reads TRBD1 or TRBD2 (6 bases each). This CDR3 is 15 amino acids long. Trimming removed 0 bases at V and 2 bases at J, with 11 bases between. The V gene's germline CDR1 is SGDLS and CDR2 YYNGEE. The CDR3 protein is CASSVVTGAQETQYF. The CDR3 DNA reads TGTGCCAGCAGCGTAGTGACGGGGGCTCAAGAGACCCAGTACTTC.

With regard to this clone: The same CDR3 can be traced to other DNA sequences in this sample. This chain links TRBV5-1 with TRBJ2-7, with TRBD1 matching 11 bases. This CDR3 is 15 amino acids long. Germline CDR1 is SGHRS and CDR2 is YFSETQ. V was pared by 2 bases and J by 3 bases, with 4 bases of the junction left unmatched. The chain's CDR3 is CASSFGTGGSYEQYF. CDR3 coding DNA: TGCGCCAGCAGCTTTGGGACAGGGGGAAGCTACGAGCAGTACTTC.

The CDR3 reads CALMAGVSYNEQFF. The CDR3 DNA is TGTGCCCTCATGGCGGGGGTTTCCTACAATGAGCAGTTCTTC. The V gene is TRBV30, the J gene TRBJ2-1, with 7 positions matching TRBD2. The CDR3 is made up of 14 amino acids. V shed 8 bases and J 1 base; nucleotides not matched to a gene: 8. Germline CDR1 GTSNPN, CDR2 SVGIG (reference sequence).

The chain recombines TRBV9 with TRBJ2-3, with D perhaps TRBD1 or TRBD2 (6 bases each). V was cut by 0 bases and J by 6 bases, with 11 bases left in between. The germline gives CDR1 SGDLS, CDR2 YYNGEE. This CDR3 has 14 amino acids. Here the CDR3 DNA reads TGTGCCAGCAGCGTAGGGGGGGCTAGGGATACGCAGTATTTT. Translating gives CASSVGGARDTQYF.

V gene TRBV28 combines with J gene TRBJ2-7; perhaps D is TRBD1 or TRBD2 (5 bases each). This CDR3 is built from 16 residues. CDR1 is MDHEN, CDR2 SYDVKM, per germline. Trimming pared 5 bases from V and 3 bases from J, leaving 20 bases between. This CDR3 reads CASSLSDSGSIYEQYF. CDR3 DNA: TGTGCCAGCAGTCTCTCCGACAGCGGCTCTATCTACGAGCAGTACTTC.

Here the CDR3 DNA reads TGTGCCAGCTCAACGGACAGGGTTGTTCATTCACCCCTCCACTTT. Translated, it gives CASSTDRVVHSPLHF. This chain connects TRBV18 to TRBJ1-6, with 8 bases lining up with TRBD1. Germline assignment: CDR1 KGHSH and CDR2 LQKENI. The CDR3 contains 15 residues. Losses at the gene ends were 5 bases for V and 8 bases for J; bases not matched to a gene: 8.

CDR3 nucleotide sequence: TGTGCCAGCAACACTGGAACCGGGGAGCTGTTTTTT. Translating gives CASNTGTGELFF. The rearrangement links TRBV12-3 or TRBV12-4 to TRBJ2-2; no reliable D call. The CDR3 consists of 12 residues. Trimming stripped 7 bases from V and 5 bases from J, with 8 bases between.

The chain recombines TRBV3-1 (or the pseudogene TRBV3-2) with TRBJ1-1, with 7 bases that match TRBD1. The CDR3 covers 13 residues. CDR1 and CDR2 (germline): LGHDT, YNNKEL (reference sequence). J was trimmed by 6 bases and V by 3 bases; bases with no gene match: 4. CDR3 loop: CASSHGQVPEAFF. The CDR3 coding sequence is TGTGCCAGCAGCCACGGACAGGTACCTGAAGCTTTCTTT.

V gene TRBV5-1 combines with J gene TRBJ2-4; D might be TRBD1 (5 bases). The V and J ends lost 2 bases and 9 bases respectively, with 15 bases between them. The CDR3 loop spans 14 amino acids. Germline V gene data show CDR1 as SGHRS and CDR2 as YFSETQ. The CDR3 spells CASSFGQSEGIQYF. Written as DNA, the CDR3 is TGCGCCAGCAGCTTCGGACAATCCGAAGGCATTCAGTACTTC.

This rearrangement joins TRBV5-1 to TRBJ2-1, with D perhaps matching TRBD1 (6 bases). Germline-derived CDR1 and CDR2 are SGHRS and YFSETQ. V was trimmed by 3 bases and J by 4 bases, leaving 20 bases between them. The CDR3 is 17 residues long. CDR3 amino acids: CASSSGTTAGAYNEQFF. The CDR3 DNA reads as TGCGCCAGCAGCTCAGGGACAACCGCGGGCGCGTACAATGAGCAGTTCTTC.

The table lists this clone with a count of one. The chain couples TRBV11-3 to TRBJ1-1, with no clear D. With 5 bases removed from V and 1 base from J, the gap between germline ends came to 11 bases. CDR1 is SGHNT and CDR2 is YENEEA in the germline V gene. The CDR3 is 14 amino acids. The CDR3 bases are TGTGCCAGCAGCCTCTCCAGTCGGAACACTGAAGCTTTCTTT. Translation: CASSLSSRNTEAFF.

The V gene is TRBV6-5, the J gene TRBJ1-1, with 9 positions matching TRBD1. This CDR3 is built from 13 residues. Per germline, CDR1 MNHEY and CDR2 SVGAGI. V lost 6 bases and J lost 5; bases outside the gene matches: 4. CDR3 nucleotides: TGTGCCAGCAGGACAGGGGGTCGGACTGAAGCTTTCTTT. Residues: CASRTGGRTEAFF.